This TCR beta chain was recovered during a study of OX40 agonist ivuxolimab in advanced cancers. Study details: Previous treatment with anti-PD-1, anti-PD-L1 or anti-CTLA-4 therapy was allowed; 40% had received some. Partial responses occurred in Three dose-escalation patients, one with hepatocellular carcinoma and two with cutaneous melanoma. Findings and caveats of the study: At 0.1 to 3.0 mg/kg and by week 6, clonal expansion occurred in CD4+ and CD8+ blood T cells.

No patient had autoimmune disease or received systemic immunosuppression. Comment on this clone: Its specificity is unknown.

The data were produced by immunoSEQ multiplex PCR, yet TCRdb's version contains in-frame clones alone and is incomplete. In the table there are about 55,000 clones, approximately 86% of which are singletons. The CDR3 totals 13 residues. Trimming removed 5 bases at V and 9 bases at J, with 14 bases between. Germline-derived CDR1 and CDR2 are MDHEN and SYDVKM. The sequences come from CD4+ or CD8+ T cells sorted from blood, collected in a trial of the OX40 agonist ivuxolimab. The chain couples TRBV28 to TRBJ1-5; D is unresolved. The receptor's source is an adult with an advanced solid tumor such as melanoma, head and neck, liver or kidney cancer. In nucleotides, the CDR3 is TGTGCCAGCAGTCCCCCGGGCCGGCGGCCCCAGCATTTT. Protein: CASSPPGRRPQHF.